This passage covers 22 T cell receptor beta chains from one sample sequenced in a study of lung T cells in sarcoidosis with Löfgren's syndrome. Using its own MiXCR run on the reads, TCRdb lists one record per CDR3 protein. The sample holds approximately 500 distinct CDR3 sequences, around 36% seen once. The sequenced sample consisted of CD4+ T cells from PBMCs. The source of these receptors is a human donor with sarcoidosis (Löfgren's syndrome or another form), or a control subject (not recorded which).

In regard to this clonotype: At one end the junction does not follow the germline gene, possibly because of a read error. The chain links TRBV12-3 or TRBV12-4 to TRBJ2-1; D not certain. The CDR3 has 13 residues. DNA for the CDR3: TGTGCCGGCAGTTTCGTCGCCTACACTGAGCAGTTCTTC. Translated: CAGSFVAYTEQFF.

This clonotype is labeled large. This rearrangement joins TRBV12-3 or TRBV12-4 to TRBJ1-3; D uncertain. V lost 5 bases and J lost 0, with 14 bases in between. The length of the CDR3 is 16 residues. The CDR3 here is CASSPSLPFSGNTIYF. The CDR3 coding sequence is TGTGCCAGCAGTCCTAGTCTCCCCTTCTCTGGAAACACCATATATTTT.

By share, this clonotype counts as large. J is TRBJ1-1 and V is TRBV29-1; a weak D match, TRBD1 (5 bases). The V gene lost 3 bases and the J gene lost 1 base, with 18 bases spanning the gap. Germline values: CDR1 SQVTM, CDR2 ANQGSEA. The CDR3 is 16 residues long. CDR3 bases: TGCAGCGTTGACTTGCAGGGTCCTGGGTGGAACACTGAAGCTTTCTTT. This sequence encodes CSVDLQGPGWNTEAFF.

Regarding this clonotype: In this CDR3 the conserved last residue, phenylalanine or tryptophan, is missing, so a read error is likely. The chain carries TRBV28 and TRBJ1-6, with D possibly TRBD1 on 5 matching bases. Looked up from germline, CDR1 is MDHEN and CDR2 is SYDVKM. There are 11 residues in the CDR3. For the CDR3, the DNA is TGTGCCGGCAGGGACGAAATCGCCCTCCACCTT. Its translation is CAGRDEIALHL.

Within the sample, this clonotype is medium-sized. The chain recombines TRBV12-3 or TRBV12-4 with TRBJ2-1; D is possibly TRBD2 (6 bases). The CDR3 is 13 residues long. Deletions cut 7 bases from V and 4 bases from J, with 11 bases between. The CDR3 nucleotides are TGTGCCAGCACCCAGACTAGTTACAATGAGCAGTTCTTC. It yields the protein CASTQTSYNEQFF.

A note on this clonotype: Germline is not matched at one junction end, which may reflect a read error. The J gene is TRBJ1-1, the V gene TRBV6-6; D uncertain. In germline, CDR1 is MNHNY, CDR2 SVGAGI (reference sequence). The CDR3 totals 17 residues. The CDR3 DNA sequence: TGTGTCAGCGGCCCCCCCGTCCGGAGAGGGCTGAACACTGAAGCTTTCTTT. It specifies CVSGPPVRRGLNTEAFF.

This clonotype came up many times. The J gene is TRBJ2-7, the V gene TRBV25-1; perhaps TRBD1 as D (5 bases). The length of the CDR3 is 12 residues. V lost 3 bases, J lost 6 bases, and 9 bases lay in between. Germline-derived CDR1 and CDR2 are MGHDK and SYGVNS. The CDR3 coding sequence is TGTGCCAGCAGTGATTTAGGGGCCGAGCAGTACTTC. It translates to CASSDLGAEQYF.

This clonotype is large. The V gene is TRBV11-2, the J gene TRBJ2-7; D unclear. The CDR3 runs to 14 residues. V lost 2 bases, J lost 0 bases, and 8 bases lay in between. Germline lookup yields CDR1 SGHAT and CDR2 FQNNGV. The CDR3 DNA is TGTGCCAGCAGCTTAAGTGGGAACTCCTACGAGCAGTACTTC. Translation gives CASSLSGNSYEQYF.

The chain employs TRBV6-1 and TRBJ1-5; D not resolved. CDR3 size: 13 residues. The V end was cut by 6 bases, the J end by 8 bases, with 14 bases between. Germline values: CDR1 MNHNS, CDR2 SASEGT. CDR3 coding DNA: TGTGCCAGCAGCATCAGGCTGGGGAAGCCCCAGCATTTT. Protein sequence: CASSIRLGKPQHF.

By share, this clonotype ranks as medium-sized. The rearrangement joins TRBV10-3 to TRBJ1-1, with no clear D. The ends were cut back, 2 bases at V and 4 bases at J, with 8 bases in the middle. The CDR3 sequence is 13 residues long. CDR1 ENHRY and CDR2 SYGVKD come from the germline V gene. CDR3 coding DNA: TGTGCCATCAGTGAGAGAGACCTCACTGAAGCTTTCTTT. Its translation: CAISERDLTEAFF.

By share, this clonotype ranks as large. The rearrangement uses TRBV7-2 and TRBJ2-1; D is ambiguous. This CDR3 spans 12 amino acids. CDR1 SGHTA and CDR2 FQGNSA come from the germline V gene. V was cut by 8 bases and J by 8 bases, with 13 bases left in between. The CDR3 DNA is TGTGCCAGCGGACGAATGGGCGATGAGCAGTTCTTC. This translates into CASGRMGDEQFF.

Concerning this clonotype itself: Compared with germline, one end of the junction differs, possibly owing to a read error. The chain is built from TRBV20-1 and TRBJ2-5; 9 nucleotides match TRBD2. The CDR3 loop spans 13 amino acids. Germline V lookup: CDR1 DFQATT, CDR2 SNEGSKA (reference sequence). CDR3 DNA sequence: TGCAGCGCTAGCTTAGCGGGAGAGGGGACCCAGTACTTC. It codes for CSASLAGEGTQYF.

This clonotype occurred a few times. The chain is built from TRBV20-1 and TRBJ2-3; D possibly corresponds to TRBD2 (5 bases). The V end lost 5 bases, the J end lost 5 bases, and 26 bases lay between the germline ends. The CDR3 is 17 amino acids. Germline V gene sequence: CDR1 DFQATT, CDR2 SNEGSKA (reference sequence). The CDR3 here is CSASRRLLAGLEDTQYF. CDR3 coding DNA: TGCAGTGCTTCCCGACGACTTCTAGCCGGGTTAGAAGATACGCAGTATTTT.

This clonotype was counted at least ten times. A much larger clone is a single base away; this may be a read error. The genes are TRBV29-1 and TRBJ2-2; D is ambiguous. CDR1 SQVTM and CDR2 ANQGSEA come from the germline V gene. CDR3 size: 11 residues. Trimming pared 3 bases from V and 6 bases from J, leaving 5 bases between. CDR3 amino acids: CSVDRAGELFF. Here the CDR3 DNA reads TGCAGCGTTGACCGCGCCGGGGAGCTGTTTTTT.

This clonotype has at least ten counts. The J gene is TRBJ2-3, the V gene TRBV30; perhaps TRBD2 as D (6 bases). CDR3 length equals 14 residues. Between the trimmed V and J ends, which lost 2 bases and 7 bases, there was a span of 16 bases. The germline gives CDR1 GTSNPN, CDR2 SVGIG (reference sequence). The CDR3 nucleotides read TGTGCCTGGAGTCCCCCCGTAGCGGTAAATACGCAGTATTTT. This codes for CAWSPPVAVNTQYF.

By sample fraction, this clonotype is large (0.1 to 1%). The CDR3 protein is CATAGGPGTEAFF. CDR3 bases: TGTGCTACGGCAGGGGGGCCGGGCACTGAAGCTTTCTTT. V is TRBV12-5 and J is TRBJ1-1; TRBD1 matches at 7 bases. The junction had 9 bases not matched to a gene; V was cut back by 10 bases and J by 4 bases. CDR3 length equals 13 residues. Per germline, CDR1 LGHNT and CDR2 FRNRAP. Filled out from reference TRBV12-5 and TRBJ1-1, the complete variable domain reads DARVTQTPRHKVTEMGQEVTMRCQPILGHNTVFWYRQTMMQGLELLAYFRNRAPLDDSGMPKDRFSAEMPDATLATLKIQPSEPRDSAVYFCATAGGPGTEAFFGQGTRLTVV.

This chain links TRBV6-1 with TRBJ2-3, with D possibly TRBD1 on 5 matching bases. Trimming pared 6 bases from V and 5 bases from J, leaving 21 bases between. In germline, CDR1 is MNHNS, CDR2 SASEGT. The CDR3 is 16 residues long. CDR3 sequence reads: CASSNRLGPHGDTQYF. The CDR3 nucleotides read TGTGCCAGCAGCAACAGGCTGGGGCCGCACGGAGATACGCAGTATTTT.

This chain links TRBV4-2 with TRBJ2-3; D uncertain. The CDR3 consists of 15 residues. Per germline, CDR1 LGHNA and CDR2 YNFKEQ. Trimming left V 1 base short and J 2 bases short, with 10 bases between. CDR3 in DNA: TGTGCCAGCAGCCAAGGGGTGGAGACCACAGATACGCAGTATTTT. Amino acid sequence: CASSQGVETTDTQYF.

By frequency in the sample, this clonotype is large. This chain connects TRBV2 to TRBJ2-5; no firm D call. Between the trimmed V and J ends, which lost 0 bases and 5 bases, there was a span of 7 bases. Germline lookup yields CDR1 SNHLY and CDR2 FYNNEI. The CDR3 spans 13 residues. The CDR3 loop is CASSEALGETQYF. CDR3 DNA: TGTGCCAGCAGTGAAGCGCTGGGCGAGACCCAGTACTTC.

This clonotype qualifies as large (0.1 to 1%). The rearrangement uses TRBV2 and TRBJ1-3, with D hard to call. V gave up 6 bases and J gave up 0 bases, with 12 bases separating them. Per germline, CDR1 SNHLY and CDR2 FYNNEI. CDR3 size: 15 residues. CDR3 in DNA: TGTGCCAGCAGGAACAGAGATCACTCTGGAAACACCATATATTTT. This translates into CASRNRDHSGNTIYF.

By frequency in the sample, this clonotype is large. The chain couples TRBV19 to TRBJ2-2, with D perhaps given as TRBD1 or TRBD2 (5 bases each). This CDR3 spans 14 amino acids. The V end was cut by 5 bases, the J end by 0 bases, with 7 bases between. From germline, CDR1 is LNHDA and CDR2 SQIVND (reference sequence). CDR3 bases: TGTGCCAGTAGTCAGGGACCGAACACCGGGGAGCTGTTTTTT. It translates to CASSQGPNTGELFF. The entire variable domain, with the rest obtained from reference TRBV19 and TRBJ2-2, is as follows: DGGITQSPKYLFRKEGQNVTLSCEQNLNHDAMYWYRQDPGQGLRLIYYSQIVNDFQKGDIAEGYSVSREKKESFPLTVTSAQKNPTAFYLCASSQGPNTGELFFGEGSRLTVL.

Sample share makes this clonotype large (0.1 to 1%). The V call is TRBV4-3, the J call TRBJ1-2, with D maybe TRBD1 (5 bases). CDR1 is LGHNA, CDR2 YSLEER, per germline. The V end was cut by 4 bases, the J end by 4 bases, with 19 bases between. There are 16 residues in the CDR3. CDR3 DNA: TGCGCCAGCAGCCCGCACTTGGGGGAACAGACCTATGGCTACACCTTC. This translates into CASSPHLGEQTYGYTF.